One sample yielded the 20 T cell receptor beta chains listed below, sequenced in a study of T cell repertoires in aging, cancer and after chemotherapy. TCR beta rearrangements were amplified from peripheral blood genomic DNA. TRB rearrangements spanning V, D and J were amplified using mixed TRB-A/B primers. TCRdb used MiXCR to reprocess the multiplex PCR reads, holding one entry per CDR3 protein. The sample carries some 11,000 distinct CDR3 sequences, approximately 30% recorded once. The specimen sequenced was blood. These receptors originate from a human donor in good health.

This clonotype was found a few times. The V and J genes are TRBV12-3 or TRBV12-4 and TRBJ1-5; 8 nucleotides line up with TRBD1. V lost 4 bases and J lost 11; bases outside the gene matches: 7. The length of the CDR3 is 13 residues. CDR3 loop: CASSSGTGPAQHF. The CDR3 DNA reads TGTGCCAGCAGTTCCGGGACAGGCCCGGCCCAGCATTTT.

The J gene is TRBJ2-1, the V gene TRBV4-3, with a tentative D call TRBD2 (6 bases). Germline CDR1 LGHNA, CDR2 YSLEER. The CDR3 sequence is 14 residues long. V was trimmed by 8 bases and J by 7 bases, leaving 18 bases between them. The CDR3 coding sequence is TGCGCCAGCCGCGGGGACTTTCCCCCGAATGAGCAGTTCTTC. This translates into CASRGDFPPNEQFF.

This clonotype was detected a few times. V usage is TRBV6-1 and J usage is TRBJ2-1; 9 nucleotides agree with TRBD2. Germline V gene data show CDR1 as MNHNS and CDR2 as SASEGT. The CDR3 is 15 residues long. V lost 4 bases to trimming and J lost 3 bases; unmatched junction nucleotides: 4. CDR3 coding DNA: TGTGCCAGCAGTGTAAAGCGGGGGGACTACAATGAGCAGTTCTTC. Its protein product is CASSVKRGDYNEQFF.

The J gene is TRBJ1-3, the V gene TRBV12-3 or TRBV12-4; D call uncertain. The CDR3 loop spans 16 amino acids. Trimming took 1 base from V and 0 from J, leaving 10 bases between them. CDR3 nucleotide sequence: TGTGCCAGCAGTTTAGGAATAAAGAGCTCTGGAAACACCATATATTTT. Translated: CASSLGIKSSGNTIYF.

The J gene is TRBJ1-2, the V gene TRBV19; weak D call: TRBD1 (5 bases). The ends were cut back, 5 bases at V and 5 bases at J, with 15 bases in the middle. Germline assignment: CDR1 LNHDA and CDR2 SQIVND (reference sequence). The CDR3 sequence is 14 residues long. The CDR3 region is CASSRQGIEYGYTF. The DNA of the CDR3 is TGTGCCAGTAGTCGTCAGGGTATCGAGTATGGCTACACCTTC.

This clonotype was picked up a small number of times. The V and J genes are TRBV6-1 and TRBJ2-3; 12 bases match TRBD2. Germline lookup yields CDR1 MNHNS and CDR2 SASEGT. The trim removed 2 bases at V and 4 bases at J, leaving 10 bases unmatched. CDR3 length: 18 amino acids. The CDR3 is CASSESSGGAFWADTQYF. CDR3 nucleotides: TGTGCCAGCAGTGAATCTAGCGGGGGGGCCTTCTGGGCAGATACGCAGTATTTT.

This clonotype was counted only a few times. This rearrangement joins TRBV7-2 to TRBJ1-5; TRBD1 aligns across 7 bases. The ends lost 3 bases at V and 7 bases at J; junction bases unmatched: 9. CDR3 length: 15 residues. CDR1 is SGHTA, CDR2 FQGNSA, per germline. The CDR3, as DNA: TGTGCCAGCAGCTTCAAGGGGGCGCAGGAACAGCCCCAGCATTTT. It encodes CASSFKGAQEQPQHF.

By its share, this clonotype is medium-sized (0.01 to 0.1%). The CDR3 protein is CASSPPLAGKKETQYF. The CDR3 nucleotides are TGTGCCAGCAGCCCCCCCCTAGCGGGGAAAAAAGAGACCCAGTACTTC. V usage is TRBV11-3 and J usage is TRBJ2-5; 9 nucleotides match TRBD2. The CDR3 is 16 amino acids. Germline CDR1 SGHNT, CDR2 YENEEA. Trimming removed 5 bases from V and 3 bases from J; junction bases left unmatched: 10.

This clonotype was observed a few times. The chain joins TRBV27 to TRBJ1-6; D is ambiguous. The CDR3 is 13 residues long. Trimming shortened V by 5 bases and J by 9 bases, and 11 bases separated the two germline ends. Germline loops: CDR1 MNHEY, CDR2 SMNVEV (reference sequence). The CDR3 DNA is TGTGCCAGCAGTCAGGCACGAGGTTCACCCCTCCACTTT. Its protein product is CASSQARGSPLHF.

In this sample, this clonotype turned up a few times. The rearrangement joins TRBV30 to TRBJ1-5; D might be TRBD1 (5 bases). The germline CDR1 and CDR2 sequences are GTSNPN and SVGIG (reference sequence). The length of the CDR3 is 12 residues. V shed 5 bases and J shed 4 bases, with 9 bases lying between them. The CDR3 nucleotides are TGTGCCTGGGCGGAGGGGAATCAGCCCCAGCATTTT. Amino acids: CAWAEGNQPQHF.

The chain has TRBV6-5 and TRBJ2-2; the D is unclear. CDR3 length equals 16 residues. The germline V and J ends were trimmed by 6 bases and 1 base, with 15 bases remaining between them. CDR1 MNHEY and CDR2 SVGAGI come from the germline V gene. This chain's CDR3 is CASSPAGLLNTGELFF. In DNA form, the CDR3 reads TGTGCCAGCAGCCCCGCCGGGCTGTTGAACACCGGGGAGCTGTTTTTT.

In this sample, this clonotype turned up a few times. V gene TRBV5-1 combines with J gene TRBJ2-7; D not resolved. V was shortened by 0 bases and J by 0 bases, with 7 bases between the two germline ends. Germline CDR1 and CDR2: SGHRS and YFSETQ. This CDR3 spans 14 amino acids. This CDR3 is CASSLDSVSYEQYF. In DNA form, the CDR3 reads TGCGCCAGCAGCTTGGACAGCGTCTCCTACGAGCAGTACTTC.

This clonotype ranks as medium-sized. The CDR3 protein is CATSRTGTGNSPLHF. CDR3 coding DNA: TGTGCCACCAGCAGGACCGGGACAGGGAATTCACCCCTCCACTTT. This chain uses TRBV15 with TRBJ1-6; 9 bases fit TRBD1. CDR3 length: 15 residues. The germline V gene has CDR1 LNHNV and CDR2 YYDKDF (reference sequence). With 3 bases clipped from V and 7 bases from J, the junction kept 4 bases outside the gene matches.

This clonotype was recorded a few times. This chain joins TRBV19 and TRBJ1-5; 7 bases are a match to TRBD1. The CDR3 runs 14 residues. Germline loops: CDR1 LNHDA, CDR2 SQIVND (reference sequence). J lost 7 bases, V lost 3 bases, and 6 bases had no gene match. The CDR3 DNA is TGTGCCAGTAGTATCTGGGACAGTTCGCAGCCCCAGCATTTT. Translation: CASSIWDSSQPQHF.

This clonotype showed up just once. The J gene is TRBJ1-2, the V gene TRBV5-1, with D unresolved. V was shortened by 0 bases and J by 4 bases, with 13 bases between the two germline ends. The CDR3 has 15 amino acids. Per germline, CDR1 SGHRS and CDR2 YFSETQ. The CDR3 nucleotides are TGCGCCAGCAGCTTGGGGCCGGCAGAGCCCTATGGCTACACCTTC. Its protein is CASSLGPAEPYGYTF.

This clonotype was observed a single time. The CDR3 sequence: CASSLGGSRTDTQYF. CDR3 in DNA: TGTGCCAGCAGTCTGGGGGGGAGTCGCACAGATACGCAGTATTTT. The chain is built from TRBV28 and TRBJ2-3; TRBD2 matches 7 bases. Germline V gene sequence: CDR1 MDHEN, CDR2 SYDVKM. The ends lost 5 bases at V and 1 base at J; junction bases unmatched: 6. The CDR3 loop spans 15 amino acids. Complete variable domain (other parts from reference TRBV28 and TRBJ2-3): DVKVTQSSRYLVKRTGEKVFLECVQDMDHENMFWYRQDPGLGLRLIYFSYDVKMKEKGDIPEGYSVSREKKERFSLILESASTNQTSMYLCASSLGGSRTDTQYFGPGTRLTVL.

This clonotype was recorded a few times. J is TRBJ1-2 and V is TRBV13; no definite D call. This CDR3 is built from 13 residues. The germline V gene encodes CDR1 PRHDT and CDR2 FYEKMQ (reference sequence). V lost 5 bases to trimming and J lost 6 bases, with 13 bases between them. The CDR3, as DNA: TGTGCCAGCAGCCTATATGGGGTTGATGGCTACACCTTC. This sequence encodes CASSLYGVDGYTF.

This clonotype was detected a few times. The chain links TRBV4-3 to TRBJ2-2; 9 bases line up with TRBD1. V dropped 2 bases and J dropped 7; count of bases not matched to a gene: 5. There are 15 residues in the CDR3. Per the germline V gene, CDR1 is LGHNA and CDR2 is YSLEER. CDR3 DNA sequence: TGCGCCAGCAGCCAAACAGGGGGCGGAGGCGGGGAGCTGTTTTTT. Protein sequence: CASSQTGGGGGELFF.

This clonotype was seen a handful of times. J is TRBJ2-1 and V is TRBV6-1; possibly TRBD2 for D (5 bases). Germline-derived CDR1 and CDR2 are MNHNS and SASEGT. V gave up 6 bases and J gave up 10 bases, with 16 bases separating them. The CDR3 has 13 amino acids. This chain's CDR3 is CASRERPLWEQFF. The CDR3 DNA follows: TGTGCCAGCAGAGAGCGGCCCCTGTGGGAGCAGTTCTTC.

The CDR3 protein is CAISEDIRSLSNTEAFF. In nucleotides, the CDR3 is TGTGCCATCAGTGAGGATATTCGGTCCCTGTCGAACACTGAAGCTTTCTTT. J is TRBJ1-1 and V is TRBV10-3, with unresolved D. The CDR3 is 17 amino acids. V lost 2 bases and J lost 1, with 17 bases in between. The V gene's germline CDR1 is ENHRY and CDR2 SYGVKD.